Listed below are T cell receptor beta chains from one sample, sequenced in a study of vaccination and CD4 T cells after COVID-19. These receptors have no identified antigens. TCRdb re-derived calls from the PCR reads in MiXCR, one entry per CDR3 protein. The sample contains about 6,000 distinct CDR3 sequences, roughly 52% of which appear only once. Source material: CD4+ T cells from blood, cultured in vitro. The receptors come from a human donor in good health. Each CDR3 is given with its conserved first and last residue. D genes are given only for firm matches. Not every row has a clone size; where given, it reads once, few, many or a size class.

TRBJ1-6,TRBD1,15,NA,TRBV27,TGTGCCAGCAGTTTTCGGACAGGCTCTGGCTCACCCCTCCACTTT,CASSFRTGSGSPLHF
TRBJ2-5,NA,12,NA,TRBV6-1,TGTGCCAGCAGGGGGGCACGAGAGACCCAGTACTTC,CASRGARETQYF
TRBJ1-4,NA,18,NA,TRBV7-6,TGTGCCAGCAGCAAAACAGGGCGAGGGCAGAGGAGGGATGAAAAACTGTTTTTT,CASSKTGRGQRRDEKLFF
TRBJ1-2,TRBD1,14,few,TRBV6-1,TGTGCCAGCAGTATCCGGACAGGCAACTATGGCTACACCTTC,CASSIRTGNYGYTF
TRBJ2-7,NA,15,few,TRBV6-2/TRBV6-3,TGTGCCAGCAGCTCTCGAAAATCAACCGTCTACGAGCAGTACTTC,CASSSRKSTVYEQYF
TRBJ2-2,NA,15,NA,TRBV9,TGTGCCAGCAGCGTATCCCCGAGGTACACCGGGGAGCTGTTTTTT,CASSVSPRYTGELFF
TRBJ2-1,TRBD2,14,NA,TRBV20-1,TGCAGTGCTGGGCGGGGCCTAGCGGGGGGAAAACAGTTCTTC,CSAGRGLAGGKQFF
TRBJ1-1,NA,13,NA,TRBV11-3,TGTGCCAGCAGCTTGGGCATGAACACTGAAGCTTTCTTT,CASSLGMNTEAFF
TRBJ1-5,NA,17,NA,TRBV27,TGTGCCAGCAGTCCGTTCAAGGGGGGCTCTAGCAATCAGCCCCAGCATTTT,CASSPFKGGSSNQPQHF
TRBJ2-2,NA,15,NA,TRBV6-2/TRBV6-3,TGTGCCAGCAGTTTGGAGCCGACGAACACCGGGGAGCTGTTTTTT,CASSLEPTNTGELFF
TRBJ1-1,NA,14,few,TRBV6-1,TGTGCCAGCACCTCCGCCGGACAGAACACTGAAGCTTTCTTT,CASTSAGQNTEAFF
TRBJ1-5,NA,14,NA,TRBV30,TGTGCCTGGAGTGTTGACAGTGAGTGGCAGCCCCAGCATTTT,CAWSVDSEWQPQHF
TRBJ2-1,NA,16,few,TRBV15,TGTGCCACCAGCAGAGATCTACCGTACTCCTACAATGAGCAGTTCTTC,CATSRDLPYSYNEQFF
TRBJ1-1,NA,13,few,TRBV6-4,TGTGCCAGCACGAGGGGCCTGGGGACTGAAGCTTTCTTT,CASTRGLGTEAFF
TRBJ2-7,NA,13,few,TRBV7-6,TGTGCCAGCAAGGGACCCTTAGACAGTGAGCAGTACTTC,CASKGPLDSEQYF
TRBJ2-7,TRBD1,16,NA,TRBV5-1,TGCGCCAGCAGCGCCGCCCATACACAGGGGCGTTACGAGCAGTACTTC,CASSAAHTQGRYEQYF
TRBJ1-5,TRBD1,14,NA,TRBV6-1,TGTGCCACAGGGGGGGTCTATAGCAATCAGCCCCAGCATTTT,CATGGVYSNQPQHF
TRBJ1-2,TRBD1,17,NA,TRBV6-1,TGTGCCAGCAGTCCACCGGGACAGGGCCTTATAAACTATGGCTACACCTTC,CASSPPGQGLINYGYTF
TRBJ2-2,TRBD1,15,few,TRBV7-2,TGTGCCAGCCGCAACAACAGGGGGCCCTACGGGGAGCTGTTTTTT,CASRNNRGPYGELFF
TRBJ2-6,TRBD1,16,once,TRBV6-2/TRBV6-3,TGTGCCAGCAGTCCACAGACAGGGTCTGGGGCCAACGTCCTGACTTTC,CASSPQTGSGANVLTF
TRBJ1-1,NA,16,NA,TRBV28,TGTGCCAGCAGCTCCCCCAGACAGACCATGAACACTGAAGCTTTCTTT,CASSSPRQTMNTEAFF
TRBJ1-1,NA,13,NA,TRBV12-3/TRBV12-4,TGTGCCAGCACCCGACCTGGGAGCACTGAAGCTTTCTTT,CASTRPGSTEAFF
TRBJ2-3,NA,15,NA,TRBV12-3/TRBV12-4,TGTGCCAGCAGTTTAGTCGGCACTCGCACAGATACGCAGTATTTT,CASSLVGTRTDTQYF
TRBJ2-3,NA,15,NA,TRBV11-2,TGTGCCAGCAGCTTAGATTTCGGGGCCACAGATACGCAGTATTTT,CASSLDFGATDTQYF
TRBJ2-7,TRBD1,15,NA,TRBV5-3,TGTGCCAGAAGTCACGGACAGGGGAAGACCTACGAGCAGTACTTC,CARSHGQGKTYEQYF
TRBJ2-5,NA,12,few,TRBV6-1,TGTGCCAGCAGGGGGGCCTTAGAGACCCAGTACTTC,CASRGALETQYF
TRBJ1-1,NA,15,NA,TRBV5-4,TGTGCCAGCAGCTTAAACCTGCTCATGAACACTGAAGCTTTCTTT,CASSLNLLMNTEAFF
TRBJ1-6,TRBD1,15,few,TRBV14,TGTGCCAGCAGCCAAGATCCAGGGGGCCATTCACCCCTCCACTTT,CASSQDPGGHSPLHF
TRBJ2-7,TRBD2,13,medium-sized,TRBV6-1,TGTGCCAGCACAAAAGCGGGAGTCGACGAGCAGTACTTC,CASTKAGVDEQYF
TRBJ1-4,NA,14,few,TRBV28,TGTGCCAGCAGCCCATTGGCAACTAATGAAAAACTGTTTTTT,CASSPLATNEKLFF
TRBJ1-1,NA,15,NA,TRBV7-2,TGTGCCAGCAGCTCGGGAGGGGGGGTGAACACTGAAGCTTTCTTT,CASSSGGGVNTEAFF
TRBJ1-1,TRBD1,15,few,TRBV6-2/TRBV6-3,TGTGCCAGCAGACAATCGACAGGGGTTGCCGCTGAAGCTTTCTTT,CASRQSTGVAAEAFF
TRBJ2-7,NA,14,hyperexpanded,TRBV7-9,TGTGCCAGCAGCGCCTCGGCGGCCGGTGGGGAGCAGTACTTC,CASSASAAGGEQYF
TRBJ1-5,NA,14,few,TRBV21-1,TGTGCCAGCAGCAAAGCGGACCTCAATCAGCCCCAGCATTTT,CASSKADLNQPQHF
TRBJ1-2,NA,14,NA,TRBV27,TGTGCCAGCAGTTTGTTTGACGGGTCCTATGGCTACACCTTC,CASSLFDGSYGYTF
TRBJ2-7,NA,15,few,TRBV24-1,TGTGCCACCAGTGGAGGGCGGGACGGGGACTACGAGCAGTACTTC,CATSGGRDGDYEQYF
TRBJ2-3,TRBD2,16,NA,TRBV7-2,TGTGCCAGCTCCCCCGTAGCGGGAATGGGCACAGATACGCAGTATTTT,CASSPVAGMGTDTQYF
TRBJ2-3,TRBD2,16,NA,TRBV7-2,TGTGCCAGCAGCCGTCCGACAGCGGGGTTCCCAGATACGCAGTATTTT,CASSRPTAGFPDTQYF
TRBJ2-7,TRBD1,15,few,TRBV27,TGTGCCAGCAGTCCGGGACAGGGGAAATCCTACGAGCAGTACTTC,CASSPGQGKSYEQYF
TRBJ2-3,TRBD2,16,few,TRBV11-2,TGTGCCAGCAGCTCAGGGACGCGGGGGAGCACAGATACGCAGTATTTT,CASSSGTRGSTDTQYF
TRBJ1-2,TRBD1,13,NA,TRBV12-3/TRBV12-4,TGTGCCAGCGGCAGGGGGCTAAACTATGGCTACACCTTC,CASGRGLNYGYTF
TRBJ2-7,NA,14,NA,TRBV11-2,TGTGCCAGCAGCTTAGGGGGCCTTTCCTACGAGCAGTACTTC,CASSLGGLSYEQYF
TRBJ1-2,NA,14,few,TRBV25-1,TGTGCCAGCAGTGAGGGCCGGAGAGCCTATGGCTACACCTTC,CASSEGRRAYGYTF
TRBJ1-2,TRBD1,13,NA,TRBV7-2,TGTGCCAGCAGCGTGGACAGGGACTATGGCTACACCTTC,CASSVDRDYGYTF
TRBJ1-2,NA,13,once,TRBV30,TGTGCCTGGAGGACCAGGGTCTACGGTGGCTACACCTTC,CAWRTRVYGGYTF
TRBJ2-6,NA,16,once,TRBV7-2,TGTGCCAGCAGCCGGGACGGGTTCGGGCGTTCCGGCGTCCTGACTTTC,CASSRDGFGRSGVLTF
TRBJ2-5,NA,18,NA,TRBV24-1,TGTGCCACCAGTGATTTGACGGGCCATACAGAGGACGAAGAGACCCAGTACTTC,CATSDLTGHTEDEETQYF
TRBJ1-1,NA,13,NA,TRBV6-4,TGTGCCAGCAGTAGGGGAGGGAACACTGAAGCTTTCTTT,CASSRGGNTEAFF
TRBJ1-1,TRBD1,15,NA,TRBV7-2,TGTGCCAGCAGCTCCAAGACAGGGGGGAACACTGAAGCTTTCTTT,CASSSKTGGNTEAFF
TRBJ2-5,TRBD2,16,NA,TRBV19,TGTGCCAGTAGTATAGACGGTAGCGGGGGCCAAGAGACCCAGTACTTC,CASSIDGSGGQETQYF